This T cell receptor beta chain was recovered during a study of T cell changes during pregnancy in multiple sclerosis. Measured with immunoSEQ multiplex PCR; TCRdb has only the in-frame clones, and not every one. The sample lists tens of thousands of clones, approximately 94% seen once, with less than 3% in the top ten. The source was CD8+ T cells from peripheral blood mononuclear cells, collected after pregnancy. This TCR derives from a female donor with multiple sclerosis, enrolled in a pregnancy study.

The CDR3 loop reads CASSQEQVGLAGVPPDTQYF. CDR3 nucleotide sequence: TGTGCCAGCAGCCAAGAACAAGTCGGACTAGCGGGAGTCCCGCCAGATACGCAGTATTTT. This rearrangement joins TRBV4-2 to TRBJ2-3; 13 positions match TRBD2. The trim removed 0 bases at V and 4 bases at J, leaving 13 bases unmatched. CDR1 is LGHNA and CDR2 is YNFKEQ in the germline V gene. This CDR3 contains 20 residues.